This T cell receptor (beta chain) originates from a study of Graves' ophthalmopathy and Graves' hyperthyroidism. General observations from the study: Ophthalmopathy progression was predicted by the model at less than 71% sensitivity and under 75% specificity.

This clonotype was picked up many times. Its antigen remains unknown. This CDR3 contains 16 residues. The germline gives CDR1 SGHAT, CDR2 FQNNGV. V dropped 7 bases and J dropped 0 bases, with 19 bases sitting between them. Each donor who had ophthalmopathy showed moderate-to-severe activity, a CAS of ≥3, a NOSPECS of ≥4, and a duration under 3 months. Amplifying from RNA transcripts, the study obtained TCR beta CDR3 regions. HTBI primers primed a first-round RT-PCR, and a second-round multiplex PCR followed. TCRdb redid the calling of the multiplex PCR reads with MiXCR, one entry per CDR3 protein. The sample lists approximately 500,000 distinct CDR3 sequences; 13% to 15% were seen once.

This sequence joins TRBV11-2 and TRBJ2-7; D is perhaps TRBD1 (6 bases). The material sequenced was blood. The clonotype was recovered from a woman aged 25 to 39 with Graves' ophthalmopathy. The CDR3 bases are TGTGCCAGCAACCTAGGGGACATGAAGAGCTCCTACGAGCAGTACTTC. This translates into CASNLGDMKSSYEQYF.